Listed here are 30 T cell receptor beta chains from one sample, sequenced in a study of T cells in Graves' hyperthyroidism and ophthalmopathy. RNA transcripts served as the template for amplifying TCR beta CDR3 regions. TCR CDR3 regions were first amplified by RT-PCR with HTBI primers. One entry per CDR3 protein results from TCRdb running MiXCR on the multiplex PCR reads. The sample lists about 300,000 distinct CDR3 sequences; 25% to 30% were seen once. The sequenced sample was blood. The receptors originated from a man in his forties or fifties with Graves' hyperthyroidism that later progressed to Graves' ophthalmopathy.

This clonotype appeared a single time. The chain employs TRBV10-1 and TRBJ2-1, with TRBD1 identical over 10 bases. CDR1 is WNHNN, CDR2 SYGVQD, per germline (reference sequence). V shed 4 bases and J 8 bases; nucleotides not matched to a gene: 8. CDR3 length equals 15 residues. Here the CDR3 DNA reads TGCGCCAGCAGTGGTCCGGACAGGGGGTCATATGAGCAGTTCTTC. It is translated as CASSGPDRGSYEQFF.

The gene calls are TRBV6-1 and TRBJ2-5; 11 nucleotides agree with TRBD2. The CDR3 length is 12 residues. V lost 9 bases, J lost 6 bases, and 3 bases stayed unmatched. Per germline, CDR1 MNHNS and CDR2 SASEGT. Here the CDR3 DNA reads TGTGCCAGTACTAGCGGGAGTAAGACCCAGTACTTC. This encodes CASTSGSKTQYF.

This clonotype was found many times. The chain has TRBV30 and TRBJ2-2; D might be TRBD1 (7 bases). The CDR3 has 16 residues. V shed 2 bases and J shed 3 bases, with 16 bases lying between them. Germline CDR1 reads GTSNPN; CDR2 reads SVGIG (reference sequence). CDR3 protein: CAWSRRGRADTGELFF. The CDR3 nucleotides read TGTGCCTGGAGTCGGAGGGGGCGCGCGGACACCGGGGAGCTGTTTTTT.

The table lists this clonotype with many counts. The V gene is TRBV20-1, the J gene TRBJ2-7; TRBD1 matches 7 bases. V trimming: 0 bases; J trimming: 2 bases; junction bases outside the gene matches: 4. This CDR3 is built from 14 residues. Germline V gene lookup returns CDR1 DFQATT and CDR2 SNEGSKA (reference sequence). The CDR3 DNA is TGCAGTGCTAGAGATAGGGACAGCACCTACGAGCAGTACTTC. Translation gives CSARDRDSTYEQYF.

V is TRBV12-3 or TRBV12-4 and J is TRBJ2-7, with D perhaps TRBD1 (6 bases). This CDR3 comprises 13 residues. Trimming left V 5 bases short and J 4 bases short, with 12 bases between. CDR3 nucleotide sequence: TGTGCCAGCAGTACCGGGACACCTTACGAGCAGTACTTC. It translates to CASSTGTPYEQYF.

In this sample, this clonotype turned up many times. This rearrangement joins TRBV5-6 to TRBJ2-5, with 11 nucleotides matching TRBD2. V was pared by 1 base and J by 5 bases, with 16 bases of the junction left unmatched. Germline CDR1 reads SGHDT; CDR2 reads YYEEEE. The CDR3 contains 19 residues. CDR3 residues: CASSLRLAGGIGFGETQYF. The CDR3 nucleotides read TGTGCCAGCAGCTTGAGGCTAGCGGGAGGCATCGGGTTCGGGGAGACCCAGTACTTC. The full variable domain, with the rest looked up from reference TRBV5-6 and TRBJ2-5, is DAGVTQSPTHLIKTRGQQVTLRCSPKSGHDTVSWYQQALGQGPQFIFQYYEEEERQRGNFPDRFSGHQFPNYSSELNVNALLLGDSALYLCASSLRLAGGIGFGETQYFGPGTRLLVL.

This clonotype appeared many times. CDR3 region: CASMGGGPYEQYF. CDR3 nucleotide sequence: TGTGCCAGTATGGGGGGGGGTCCCTACGAGCAGTACTTC. V gene TRBV12-3 or TRBV12-4 combines with J gene TRBJ2-7; 7 nucleotides line up with TRBD2. Trimming removed 9 bases from V and 2 bases from J; junction bases left unmatched: 7. The CDR3 covers 13 residues.

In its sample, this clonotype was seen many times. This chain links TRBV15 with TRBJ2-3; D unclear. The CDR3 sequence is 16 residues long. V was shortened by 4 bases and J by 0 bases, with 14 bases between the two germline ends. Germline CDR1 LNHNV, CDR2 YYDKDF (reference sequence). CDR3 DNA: TGTGCCACCAGCAAGGGTTGGTACGAAAGCACAGATACGCAGTATTTT. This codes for CATSKGWYESTDTQYF.

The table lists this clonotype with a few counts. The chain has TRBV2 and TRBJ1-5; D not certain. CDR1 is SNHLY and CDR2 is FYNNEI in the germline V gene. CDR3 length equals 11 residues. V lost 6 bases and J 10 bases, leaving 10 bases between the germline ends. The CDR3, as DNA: TGTGCCAGCAGGTTAGATGGACCCCAGCATTTT. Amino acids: CASRLDGPQHF.

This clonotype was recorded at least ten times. DNA for the CDR3: TGTGCCAGCAGTGGGAGACTGGAAAACTACGAGCAGTACTTC. Translated, it gives CASSGRLENYEQYF. The V gene is TRBV6-1, the J gene TRBJ2-7; no reliable D call. Deletions cut 4 bases from V and 3 bases from J, with 13 bases between. The CDR3 has 14 residues. Per the germline V gene, CDR1 is MNHNS and CDR2 is SASEGT.

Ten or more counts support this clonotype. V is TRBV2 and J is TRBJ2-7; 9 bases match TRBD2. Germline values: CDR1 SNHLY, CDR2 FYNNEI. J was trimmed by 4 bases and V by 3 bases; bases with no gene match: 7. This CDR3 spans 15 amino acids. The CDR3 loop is CASSDQAGGLYEQYF. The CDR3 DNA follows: TGTGCCAGCAGTGATCAAGCGGGAGGTTTATACGAGCAGTACTTC.

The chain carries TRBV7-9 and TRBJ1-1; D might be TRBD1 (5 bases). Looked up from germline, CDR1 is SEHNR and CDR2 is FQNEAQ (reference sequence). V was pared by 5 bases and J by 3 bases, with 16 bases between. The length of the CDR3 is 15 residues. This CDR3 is CASSRGGAVDTEAFF. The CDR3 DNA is TGTGCCAGCAGCCGGGGGGGAGCGGTTGACACTGAAGCTTTCTTT. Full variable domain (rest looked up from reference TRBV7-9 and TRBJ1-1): DTGVSQNPRHKITKRGQNVTFRCDPISEHNRLYWYRQTLGQGPEFLTYFQNEAQLEKSRLLSDRFSAERPKGSFSTLEIQRTEQGDSAMYLCASSRGGAVDTEAFFGQGTRLTVV.

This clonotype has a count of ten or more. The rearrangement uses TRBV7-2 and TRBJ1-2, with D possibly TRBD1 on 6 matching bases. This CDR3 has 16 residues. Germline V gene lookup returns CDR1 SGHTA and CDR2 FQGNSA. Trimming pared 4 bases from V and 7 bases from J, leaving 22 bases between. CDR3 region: CASSSWTEGKGPGYTF. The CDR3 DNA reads TGTGCCAGCAGCTCCTGGACAGAAGGAAAAGGCCCTGGCTACACCTTC.

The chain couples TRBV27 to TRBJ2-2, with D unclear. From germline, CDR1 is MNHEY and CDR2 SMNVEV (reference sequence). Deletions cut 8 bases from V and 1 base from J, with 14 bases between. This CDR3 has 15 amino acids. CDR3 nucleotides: TGTGCCAGCTCCCCGCGTTGGGAGAACACCGGGGAGCTGTTTTTT. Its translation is CASSPRWENTGELFF.

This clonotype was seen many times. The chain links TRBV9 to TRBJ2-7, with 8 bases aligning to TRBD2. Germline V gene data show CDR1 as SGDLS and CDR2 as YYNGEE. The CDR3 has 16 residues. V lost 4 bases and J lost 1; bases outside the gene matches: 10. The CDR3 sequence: CASSSGAGVVSYEQYF. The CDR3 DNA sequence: TGTGCCAGCAGCTCGGGAGCGGGAGTGGTGTCCTACGAGCAGTACTTC.

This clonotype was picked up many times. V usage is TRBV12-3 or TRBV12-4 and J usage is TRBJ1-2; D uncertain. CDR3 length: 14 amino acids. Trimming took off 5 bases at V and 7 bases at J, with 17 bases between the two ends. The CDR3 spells CASSTGNLGGGYTF. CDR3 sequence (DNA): TGTGCCAGCAGTACCGGGAACTTGGGAGGTGGCTACACCTTC.

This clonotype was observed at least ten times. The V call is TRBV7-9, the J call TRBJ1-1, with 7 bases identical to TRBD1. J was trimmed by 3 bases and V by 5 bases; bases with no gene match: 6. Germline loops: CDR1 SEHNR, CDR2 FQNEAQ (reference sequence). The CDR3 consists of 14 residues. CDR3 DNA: TGTGCCAGCAGCCGTAATCAGGGGGACACTGAAGCTTTCTTT. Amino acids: CASSRNQGDTEAFF.

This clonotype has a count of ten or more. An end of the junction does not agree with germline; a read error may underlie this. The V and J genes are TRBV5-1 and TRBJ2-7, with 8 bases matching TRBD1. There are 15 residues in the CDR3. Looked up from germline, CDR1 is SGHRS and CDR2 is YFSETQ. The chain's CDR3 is CASSLAGTGSYEQYF. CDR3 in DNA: TGTGCCAGCAGCTTGGCCGGGACAGGTAGTTACGAGCAGTACTTC.

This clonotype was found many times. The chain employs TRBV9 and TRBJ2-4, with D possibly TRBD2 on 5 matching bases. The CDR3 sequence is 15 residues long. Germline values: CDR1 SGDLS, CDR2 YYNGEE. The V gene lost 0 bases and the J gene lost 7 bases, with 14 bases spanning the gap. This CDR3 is CASSVASGSKNIQYF. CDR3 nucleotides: TGTGCCAGCAGCGTAGCTTCGGGGTCTAAGAACATTCAGTACTTC.

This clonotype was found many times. The CDR3 coding sequence is TGTGCCAGCAGTACCCGACAGGGTTGGTACGAGCAGTACTTC. Its translation: CASSTRQGWYEQYF. The chain uses TRBV12-3 or TRBV12-4 and TRBJ2-7; TRBD1 aligns across 7 bases. Trimming took 5 bases from V and 4 from J; bases not matched to a gene: 8. CDR3 length: 14 amino acids.

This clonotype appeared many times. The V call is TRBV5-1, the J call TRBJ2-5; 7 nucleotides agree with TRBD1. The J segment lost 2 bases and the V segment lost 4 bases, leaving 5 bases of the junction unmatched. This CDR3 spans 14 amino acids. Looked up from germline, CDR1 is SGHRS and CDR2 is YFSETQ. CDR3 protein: CASSPGQMQETQYF. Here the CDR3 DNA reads TGCGCCAGCAGCCCGGGACAGATGCAAGAGACCCAGTACTTC.

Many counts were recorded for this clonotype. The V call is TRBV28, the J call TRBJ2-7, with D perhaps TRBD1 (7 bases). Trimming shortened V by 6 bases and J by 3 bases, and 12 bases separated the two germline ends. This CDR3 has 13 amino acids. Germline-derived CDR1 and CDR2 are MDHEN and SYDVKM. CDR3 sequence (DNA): TGTGCCAGCAGGGAGGGACAGAACTACGAGCAGTACTTC. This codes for CASREGQNYEQYF.

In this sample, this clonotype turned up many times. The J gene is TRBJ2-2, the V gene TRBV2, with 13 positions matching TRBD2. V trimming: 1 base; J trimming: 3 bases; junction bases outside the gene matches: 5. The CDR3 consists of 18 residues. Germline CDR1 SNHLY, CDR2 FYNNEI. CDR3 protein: CASSEEGGLAGYTGELFF. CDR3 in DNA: TGTGCCAGCAGTGAAGAGGGGGGACTAGCGGGGTACACCGGGGAGCTGTTTTTT.

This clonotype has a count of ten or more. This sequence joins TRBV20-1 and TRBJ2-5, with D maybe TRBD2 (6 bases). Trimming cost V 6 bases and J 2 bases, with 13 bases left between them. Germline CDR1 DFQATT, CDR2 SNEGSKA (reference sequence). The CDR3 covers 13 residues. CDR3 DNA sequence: TGCAGTGCACGGCGGGAACAACAAGAGACCCAGTACTTC. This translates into CSARREQQETQYF.

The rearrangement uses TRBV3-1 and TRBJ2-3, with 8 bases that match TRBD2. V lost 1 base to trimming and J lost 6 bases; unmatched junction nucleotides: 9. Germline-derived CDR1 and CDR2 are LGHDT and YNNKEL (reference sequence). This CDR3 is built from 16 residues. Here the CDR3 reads CASSQAASGSSDTQYF. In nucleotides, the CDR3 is TGTGCCAGCAGCCAAGCTGCCAGCGGGAGTTCGGATACGCAGTATTTT.

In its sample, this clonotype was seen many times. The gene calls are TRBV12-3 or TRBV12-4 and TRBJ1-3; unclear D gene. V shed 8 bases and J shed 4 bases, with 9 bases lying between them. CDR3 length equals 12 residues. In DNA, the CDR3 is TGTGCCAGCCTCCGCACCGGAAACACCATATATTTT. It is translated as CASLRTGNTIYF.

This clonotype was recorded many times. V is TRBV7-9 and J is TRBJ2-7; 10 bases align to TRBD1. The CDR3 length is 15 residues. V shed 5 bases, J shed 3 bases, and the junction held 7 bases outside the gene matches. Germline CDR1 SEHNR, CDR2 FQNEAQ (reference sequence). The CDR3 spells CASSPRTGGDYEQYF. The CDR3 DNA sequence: TGTGCCAGCAGCCCCAGGACAGGGGGAGACTACGAGCAGTACTTC.

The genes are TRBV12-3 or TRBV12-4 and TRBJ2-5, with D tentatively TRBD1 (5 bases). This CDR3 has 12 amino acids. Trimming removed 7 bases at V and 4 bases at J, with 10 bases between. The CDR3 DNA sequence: TGTGCCAGCACCCTCGACAGAGAGACCCAGTACTTC. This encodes CASTLDRETQYF.

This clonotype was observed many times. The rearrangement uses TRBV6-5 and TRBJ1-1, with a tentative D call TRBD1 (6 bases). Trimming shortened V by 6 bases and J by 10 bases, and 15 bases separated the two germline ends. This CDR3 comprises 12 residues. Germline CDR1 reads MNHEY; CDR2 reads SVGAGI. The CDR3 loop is CASSYHGGAAFF. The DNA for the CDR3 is TGTGCCAGCAGCTATCACGGGGGGGCAGCTTTCTTT.

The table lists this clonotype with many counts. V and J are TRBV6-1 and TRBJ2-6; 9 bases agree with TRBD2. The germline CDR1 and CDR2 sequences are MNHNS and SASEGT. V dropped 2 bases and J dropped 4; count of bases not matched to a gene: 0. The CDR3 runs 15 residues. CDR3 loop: CASSELAGGANVLTF. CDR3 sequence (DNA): TGTGCCAGCAGTGAACTAGCGGGAGGGGCCAACGTCCTGACTTTC.